A selection of T cell receptor beta chains follows, all from one sample in a study of blood T cell repertoires in COVID-19. Produced via immunoSEQ multiplex PCR; TCRdb's table is partial and in-frame only. The sample has around 65,000 clones, around three quarters seen once. Specimen: peripheral blood. Receptor source: a man in his 60s with acute or convalescent COVID-19. CDR3s leave out the opening cysteine and the closing phenylalanine or tryptophan. Fields, in order: V gene, J gene, CDR3 protein.

V gene: TRBV7-2; J gene: TRBJ1-4; CDR3 protein: ASSPRRIPTNEKLF
V gene: TRBV24-1; J gene: TRBJ2-3; CDR3 protein: ATSDPGTSGGTSTDTQY
V gene: TRBV5-5; J gene: TRBJ1-5; CDR3 protein: ASSLLQGGQPQH
V gene: TRBV11-2; J gene: TRBJ2-5; CDR3 protein: ASSEGLAEETQY
V gene: TRBV5-5; J gene: TRBJ1-1; CDR3 protein: ASSLGGQGEAF
V gene: TRBV7-9; J gene: TRBJ1-2; CDR3 protein: ASSSSGSNYGYT
V gene: TRBV5-4; J gene: TRBJ1-1; CDR3 protein: ASSGPGGDEAF
V gene: TRBV7-2; J gene: TRBJ2-5; CDR3 protein: ASSLRLAGSVETQY
V gene: TRBV6-5; J gene: TRBJ1-5; CDR3 protein: ASSFSSNQPQH
V gene: TRBV7-9; J gene: TRBJ1-6; CDR3 protein: ASSLGDTHSYNSPLH
V gene: TRBV18; J gene: TRBJ2-7; CDR3 protein: ASSPPSQPYEQY
V gene: TRBV9; J gene: TRBJ2-6; CDR3 protein: ASSDKTGEITGANVLT
V gene: TRBV7-6; J gene: TRBJ1-1; CDR3 protein: ASSVGVGADTEAF